The 8 T cell receptor beta chains presented below share a single source sample, sequenced in a study of response to subunit inactivated influenza vaccine. In TCRdb, the RT-PCR reads were re-called with MiXCR into one record per CDR3 protein. This table holds about 570,000 distinct CDR3 sequences, about 10% found once. This same sample was also part of a study on T cells expressing NK-cell markers. That source adds: TCR beta cDNA was generated via 5'RACE template switching incorporating UMIs.

Source: PBMCs from blood, taken on the day of vaccination. Receptors originate from a man aged 50-59 years who received an inactivated influenza vaccine.

Only a few counts were recorded for this clonotype. The chain combines TRBV19 with TRBJ1-2; TRBD1 is a possible D gene (5 bases). CDR1 is LNHDA, CDR2 SQIVND, per germline (reference sequence). Trimming took off 4 bases at V and 8 bases at J, with 20 bases between the two ends. This CDR3 comprises 15 residues. CDR3 sequence reads: CASSTGTSSRGGYTF. Here the CDR3 DNA reads TGTGCCAGTAGTACAGGGACTTCCTCGAGGGGCGGCTACACCTTC.

This clonotype was picked up a small number of times. The chain joins TRBV7-8 to TRBJ2-5; either TRBD1 or TRBD2 may fit D (5 bases each). Trimming stripped 2 bases from V and 5 bases from J, with 15 bases between. Germline loops: CDR1 SGHVS, CDR2 FQNEAQ. The CDR3 has 15 amino acids. CDR3 bases: TGTGCCAGCAGCTTATCCCCAGGGAGTAGGGAGACCCAGTACTTC. Its protein product is CASSLSPGSRETQYF.

The chain employs TRBV6-2 or TRBV6-3 and TRBJ1-6, with 8 bases fitting TRBD1. The germline V gene encodes CDR1 MNHEY and CDR2 SVGEGT. The CDR3 extends over 21 amino acids. The V and J ends lost 0 bases and 0 bases, in that order; junction bases with no gene match: 13. The CDR3 is CASSYSVAGQGYSSYNSPLHF. CDR3 DNA: TGTGCCAGCAGTTACTCGGTGGCCGGACAGGGTTACAGCTCCTATAATTCACCCCTCCACTTT.

The table lists this clonotype with a few counts. The V gene is TRBV12-3 or TRBV12-4, the J gene TRBJ1-2, with D possibly being TRBD1 (5 bases). V was cut by 3 bases and J by 7 bases, with 21 bases left in between. This CDR3 has 16 residues. The CDR3 sequence is CASSFLSPGTAAGYTF. Written as DNA, the CDR3 is TGTGCCAGCAGTTTTCTTAGTCCGGGGACTGCTGCTGGCTACACCTTC.

In this sample, this clonotype turned up a few times. The chain links TRBV7-9 to TRBJ1-1, with D uncertain. CDR3 length: 13 amino acids. V lost 5 bases and J lost 5, with 12 bases in between. Germline assignment: CDR1 SEHNR and CDR2 FQNEAQ (reference sequence). CDR3 loop: CASSDSSGTEAFF. In DNA, the CDR3 is TGTGCCAGCAGCGACTCAAGCGGGACTGAAGCTTTCTTT.

This chain links TRBV12-3 or TRBV12-4 with TRBJ1-1; 7 bases fit TRBD1. The length of the CDR3 is 14 residues. The junction had 4 bases not matched to a gene; V was cut back by 6 bases and J by 0 bases. The CDR3 bases are TGTGCCAGCAGCATGGGACAGATGAACACTGAAGCTTTCTTT. This gives the protein CASSMGQMNTEAFF.

The sample holds a few counts of this clonotype. The gene calls are TRBV2 and TRBJ1-1; possible D gene TRBD1, 5 bases. CDR1 is SNHLY and CDR2 is FYNNEI in the germline V gene. The CDR3 totals 17 residues. V dropped 4 bases and J dropped 6 bases, with 24 bases sitting between them. The CDR3 region is CASSVNGGMDLGAEAFF. As DNA, the CDR3 is TGTGCCAGCAGTGTAAATGGGGGAATGGATTTAGGGGCTGAAGCTTTCTTT.

The table lists this clonotype with a few counts. The genes are TRBV20-1 and TRBJ1-2; D call uncertain. CDR3 size: 13 residues. The V gene lost 1 base and the J gene lost 7 bases, with 13 bases spanning the gap. Germline CDR1 is DFQATT and CDR2 is SNEGSKA (reference sequence). CDR3 region: CSARGDRKGGYTF. The CDR3 nucleotides are TGCAGTGCTAGAGGTGATCGTAAGGGTGGCTACACCTTC.